This TCR beta chain emerged from a study of blood T cell repertoires in COVID-19. Study summary: Specimens from acute and convalescent COVID-19 originated in the United States, Italy and Spain. T cells, B-cell-depleted T cells, or PBMCs provided the cDNA or gDNA that served as material.

Authors' methods: For nucleated cells, counts were estimated from reference gene primer amplification. Some clones are missing from TCRdb's copy, which holds only in-frame ones; the method was immunoSEQ multiplex PCR. From that table come the V and J calls and clone size; the DNA was used to work out D and trimming. The data hold 150,000 to 200,000 clones, with about 83% observed a single time. This clone was counted a single time. The CDR3 runs 14 residues. V lost 7 bases and J lost 0, with 9 bases in between. Germline V gene sequence: CDR1 ENHRY, CDR2 SYGVKD. Sequencing was done on a sample of peripheral blood. The J gene is TRBJ2-2, the V gene TRBV10-3; D gene ambiguous. The receptor was isolated from a man aged 18 to 29 with active or convalescent COVID-19. This CDR3 reads CAITATSNTGELFF. The CDR3 DNA reads TGTGCCATCACCGCGACATCGAACACCGGGGAGCTGTTTTTT.